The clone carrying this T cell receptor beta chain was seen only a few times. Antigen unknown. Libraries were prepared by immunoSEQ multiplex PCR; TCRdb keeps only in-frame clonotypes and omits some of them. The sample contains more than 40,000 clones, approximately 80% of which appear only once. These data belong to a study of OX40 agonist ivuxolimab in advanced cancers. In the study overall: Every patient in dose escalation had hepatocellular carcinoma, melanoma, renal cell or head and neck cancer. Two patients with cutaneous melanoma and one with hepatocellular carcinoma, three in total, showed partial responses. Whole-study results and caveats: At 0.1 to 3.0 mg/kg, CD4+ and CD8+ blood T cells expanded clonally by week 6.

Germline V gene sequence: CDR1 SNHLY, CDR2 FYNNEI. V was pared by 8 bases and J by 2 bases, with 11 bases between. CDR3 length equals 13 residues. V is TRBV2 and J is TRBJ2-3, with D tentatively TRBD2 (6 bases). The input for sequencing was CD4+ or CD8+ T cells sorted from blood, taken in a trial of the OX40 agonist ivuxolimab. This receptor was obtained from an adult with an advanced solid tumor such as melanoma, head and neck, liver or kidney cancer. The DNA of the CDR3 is TGTGCCAGCGGACTACTACACACAGATACGCAGTATTTT. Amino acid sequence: CASGLLHTDTQYF.